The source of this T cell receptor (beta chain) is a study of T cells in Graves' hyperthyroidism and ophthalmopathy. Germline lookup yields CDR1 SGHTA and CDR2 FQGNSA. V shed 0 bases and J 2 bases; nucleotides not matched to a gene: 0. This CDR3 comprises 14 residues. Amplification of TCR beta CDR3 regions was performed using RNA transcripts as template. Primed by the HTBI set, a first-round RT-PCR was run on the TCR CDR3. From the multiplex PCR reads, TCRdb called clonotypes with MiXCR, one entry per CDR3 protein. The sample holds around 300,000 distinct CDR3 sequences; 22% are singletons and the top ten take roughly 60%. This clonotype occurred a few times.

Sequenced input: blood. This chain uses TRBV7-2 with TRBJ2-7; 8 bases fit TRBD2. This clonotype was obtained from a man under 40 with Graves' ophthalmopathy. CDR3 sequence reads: CASSLAGGAYEQYF. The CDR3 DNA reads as TGTGCCAGCAGCTTAGCCGGGGGGGCCTACGAGCAGTACTTC.